Shown below are 23 T cell receptor beta chains from a single sample sequenced in a study of CD8+ T cells in alopecia areata. It was cDNA, reverse transcribed from extracted RNA, that served as the sequencing template. The table came from immunoSEQ multiplex PCR; TCRdb's copy has only in-frame clones and leaves some out. The table shows 110,000 or so clones, with 45% to 70% occurring only once. Sample: CD8+ T cells sorted from blood. The receptors here all came from a human donor in good health.

The chain has TRBV14 and TRBJ2-5; D is perhaps TRBD2 (5 bases). Germline CDR1 and CDR2: SGHDN and FVKESK. Trimming stripped 1 base from V and 1 base from J, with 13 bases between. The CDR3 runs 16 residues. The CDR3 DNA reads TGTGCCAGCAGCCAAGGACCCCGCCGGGGCCAAGAGACCCAGTACTTC. This gives the protein CASSQGPRRGQETQYF.

This clone was seen more than once but under ten times. The CDR3 spells CASRAATSAQETQYF. Written as DNA, the CDR3 is TGTGCCAGCCGAGCCGCCACTAGCGCCCAAGAGACCCAGTACTTC. The rearrangement joins TRBV13 to TRBJ2-5, with 7 bases that match TRBD2. CDR1 PRHDT and CDR2 FYEKMQ come from the germline V gene (reference sequence). The CDR3 totals 15 residues. The junction had 10 bases not matched to a gene; V was cut back by 8 bases and J by 1 base.

The chain recombines TRBV9 with TRBJ1-2; possibly TRBD1 for D (5 bases). V lost 3 bases, J lost 11 bases, and 20 bases lay in between. CDR1 and CDR2 from the germline V gene are SGDLS and YYNGEE. This CDR3 spans 14 amino acids. The CDR3 loop is CASSGTQGPMRYTF. DNA for the CDR3: TGTGCCAGCAGCGGCACCCAGGGACCTATGAGGTACACCTTC.

This chain connects TRBV10-2 to TRBJ2-7; 8 nucleotides align to TRBD1. This CDR3 region has 13 residues. V lost 6 bases to trimming and J lost 5 bases; unmatched junction nucleotides: 6. Germline values: CDR1 WSHSY, CDR2 SAAADI. CDR3 in DNA: TGCGCCAGCAGCAGACAGGGGTCCAACGAGCAGTACTTC. It translates to CASSRQGSNEQYF.

In its sample, this clone was seen once. The identical CDR3 is also encoded by other nucleotide sequences in the sample. The chain couples TRBV7-9 to TRBJ2-5, with D perhaps TRBD1 or TRBD2 (5 bases each). Trimming pared 5 bases from V and 2 bases from J, leaving 15 bases between. The CDR3 is made up of 15 amino acids. CDR1 and CDR2 from the germline V gene are SEHNR and FQNEAQ (reference sequence). Written as DNA, the CDR3 is TGTGCCAGCAGCCTCCGGGACCTAAGGCAAGAGACCCAGTACTTC. Translation gives CASSLRDLRQETQYF. The variable domain in full, with the rest retrieved from reference TRBV7-9 and TRBJ2-5, is DTGVSQNPRHKITKRGQNVTFRCDPISEHNRLYWYRQTLGQGPEFLTYFQNEAQLEKSRLLSDRFSAERPKGSFSTLEIQRTEQGDSAMYLCASSLRDLRQETQYFGPGTRLLVL.

This clone was observed once. V and J are TRBV15 and TRBJ1-1; 7 nucleotides align to TRBD1. The junction had 6 bases not matched to a gene; V was cut back by 8 bases and J by 0 bases. Germline V CDR1 and CDR2: LNHNV, YYDKDF (reference sequence). This CDR3 has 14 residues. CDR3 loop: CATEDRYMNTEAFF. The CDR3 nucleotides read TGTGCCACCGAGGACAGGTATATGAACACTGAAGCTTTCTTT.

J is TRBJ2-7 and V is TRBV19; 10 bases agree with TRBD1. The germline V gene has CDR1 LNHDA and CDR2 SQIVND (reference sequence). CDR3 length equals 15 residues. V lost 7 bases, J lost 2 bases, and 8 bases stayed unmatched. Written as DNA, the CDR3 is TGTGCCAGTAAGATGGGACAGGGGCAAACCTACGAGCAGTACTTC. It is translated as CASKMGQGQTYEQYF.

This clone has just a few counts. CDR3 bases: TGTGCCAGCAGCCAAGATCGCGGGGCTGGGGCCAACGTCCTGACTTTC. This sequence encodes CASSQDRGAGANVLTF. The rearrangement links TRBV14 to TRBJ2-6, with D perhaps matching TRBD2 (6 bases). The CDR3 loop spans 16 amino acids. Trimming removed 0 bases from V and 2 bases from J, with 8 bases in between. The germline V gene encodes CDR1 SGHDN and CDR2 FVKESK.

This chain uses TRBV23-1 with TRBJ2-5; no definite D call. TRBV23-1 is classed as an ORF, of uncertain function. V was pared by 2 bases and J by 2 bases, with 18 bases between. The CDR3 contains 17 residues. The CDR3 here is CASSQIASSPRQETQYF. The DNA of the CDR3 is TGCGCCAGCAGTCAAATTGCGTCTTCGCCGAGGCAAGAGACCCAGTACTTC.

The chain couples TRBV28 to TRBJ2-3; 13 nucleotides match TRBD2. Germline CDR1 MDHEN, CDR2 SYDVKM. The CDR3 sequence is 19 residues long. After removal of 7 bases from V and 4 bases from J, the junction contained 17 bases not matched to a gene. The CDR3 DNA follows: TGTGCCAGCACCGGCCCCACTAGCGGGGGGGCCGAAGGGTCAGATACGCAGTATTTT. Translated: CASTGPTSGGAEGSDTQYF. The complete variable domain, with remaining parts taken from reference TRBV28 and TRBJ2-3, reads DVKVTQSSRYLVKRTGEKVFLECVQDMDHENMFWYRQDPGLGLRLIYFSYDVKMKEKGDIPEGYSVSREKKERFSLILESASTNQTSMYLCASTGPTSGGAEGSDTQYFGPGTRLTVL.

The chain joins TRBV4-3 to TRBJ1-2; D is unclear. V dropped 0 bases and J dropped 3 bases, with 14 bases sitting between them. Germline CDR1 and CDR2: LGHNA and YSLEER. CDR3 size: 16 residues. The CDR3 protein is CASSQDAGRPHYGYTF. The DNA for the CDR3 is TGCGCCAGCAGCCAAGATGCGGGGAGGCCCCACTATGGCTACACCTTC.

The genes are TRBV2 and TRBJ1-5; D gene ambiguous. V was shortened by 3 bases and J by 5 bases, with 5 bases between the two germline ends. CDR3 length: 12 amino acids. Germline assignment: CDR1 SNHLY and CDR2 FYNNEI. The CDR3 nucleotides read TGTGCCAGCAGTGAGAGGGATCAGCCCCAGCATTTT. Translation gives CASSERDQPQHF.

This clone has just a few counts. CDR3 DNA: TGTGCCAGCAGTTTAGTCGGTGGGACAGATACGCAGTATTTT. This translates into CASSLVGGTDTQYF. V usage is TRBV28 and J usage is TRBJ2-3; no clear D gene. Germline assignment: CDR1 MDHEN and CDR2 SYDVKM. This CDR3 is built from 14 residues. Trimming took 2 bases from V and 3 from J, leaving 9 bases between them.

Turning to this clone: Since the CDR3 does not end with the conserved phenylalanine or tryptophan, this likely comes from a read error. V is TRBV7-2 and J is TRBJ1-1; 7 bases are shared with TRBD1. The length of the CDR3 is 15 residues. Germline CDR1 reads SGHTA; CDR2 reads FQGNSA. The CDR3 here is CASSPGQALNTEAFL. In DNA form, the CDR3 reads TGTGCCAGCAGCCCAGGACAGGCATTGAACACTGAGGCTTTCCTT.

This clone was seen more than once but under ten times. V gene TRBV7-9 combines with J gene TRBJ2-6; no clear D. The CDR3 length is 15 residues. Per the germline V gene, CDR1 is SEHNR and CDR2 is FQNEAQ (reference sequence). Trimming left V 5 bases short and J 4 bases short, with 12 bases between. In nucleotides, the CDR3 is TGTGCCAGCAGCCCACAGAACCAAGGGGCCAACGTCCTGACTTTC. This translates into CASSPQNQGANVLTF.

The V and J genes are TRBV9 and TRBJ1-2; no reliable D call. V gave up 2 bases and J gave up 8 bases, with 10 bases separating them. CDR3 length: 12 amino acids. In germline, CDR1 is SGDLS, CDR2 YYNGEE. CDR3 sequence (DNA): TGTGCCAGCAGCGTGGGTATTTCGGGCTACACCTTC. Translated, it gives CASSVGISGYTF.

The rearrangement uses TRBV9 and TRBJ2-1, with 8 bases identical to TRBD1. The J segment lost 6 bases and the V segment lost 2 bases, leaving 10 bases of the junction unmatched. CDR1 and CDR2 from the germline V gene are SGDLS and YYNGEE. The CDR3 loop spans 16 amino acids. CDR3 sequence (DNA): TGTGCCAGCAGCGTCCATCAAGGACAGGGCTCCAATGAGCAGTTCTTC. The encoded protein is CASSVHQGQGSNEQFF.

In its sample, this clone was seen a few times. The chain recombines TRBV29-1 with TRBJ2-1; TRBD2 agrees at 14 bases. The length of the CDR3 is 16 residues. Germline loops: CDR1 SQVTM, CDR2 ANQGSEA. The ends lost 5 bases at V and 3 bases at J; junction bases unmatched: 6. The CDR3 protein is CSVPPGLAGGYNEQFF. Written as DNA, the CDR3 is TGCAGCGTTCCCCCTGGACTAGCGGGGGGCTACAATGAGCAGTTCTTC.

This clone was seen only a few times. The V and J genes are TRBV5-4 and TRBJ2-7; D gene uncertain. The CDR3 sequence is 13 residues long. V was cut by 4 bases and J by 4 bases, with 12 bases left in between. The germline CDR1 and CDR2 sequences are SGHNT and YYREEE (reference sequence). CDR3 amino acids: CASSVGGRYEQYF. CDR3 nucleotides: TGTGCCAGCAGCGTGGGTGGCAGGTACGAGCAGTACTTC. Full variable domain (remainder filled in from reference TRBV5-4 and TRBJ2-7): ETGVTQSPTHLIKTRGQQVTLRCSSQSGHNTVSWYQQALGQGPQFIFQYYREEENGRGNFPPRFSGLQFPNYSSELNVNALELDDSALYLCASSVGGRYEQYFGPGTRLTVT.

The chain links TRBV11-2 to TRBJ1-2; the D gene is possibly TRBD1 (5 bases). The CDR3 has 15 residues. With 1 base removed from V and 8 bases from J, the gap between germline ends came to 17 bases. Germline assignment: CDR1 SGHAT and CDR2 FQNNGV. CDR3 sequence (DNA): TGTGCCAGCAGCTTAGTTAGTGGGGGACTGGAAGGCTACACCTTC. This gives the protein CASSLVSGGLEGYTF.

This clone was detected only a few times. The chain uses TRBV29-1 and TRBJ1-1; D possibly corresponds to TRBD1 (5 bases). Germline loops: CDR1 SQVTM, CDR2 ANQGSEA. This CDR3 spans 11 amino acids. V gave up 3 bases and J gave up 6 bases, with 8 bases separating them. This chain's CDR3 is CSVDQGSEAFF. CDR3 coding DNA: TGCAGCGTTGATCAGGGATCTGAAGCTTTCTTT.

The table lists this clone with a few counts. In DNA form, the CDR3 reads TGTGCCAGCAAAGCGGGGGCTCACAATGAGCAGTTCTTC. It codes for CASKAGAHNEQFF. This sequence joins TRBV7-2 and TRBJ2-1, with 8 nucleotides matching TRBD2. Germline V gene data show CDR1 as SGHTA and CDR2 as FQGNSA. The CDR3 spans 13 residues. V trimming: 7 bases; J trimming: 5 bases; junction bases outside the gene matches: 4.

J is TRBJ1-5 and V is TRBV6-5; 8 nucleotides agree with TRBD1. CDR1 is MNHEY and CDR2 is SVGAGI in the germline V gene. With V trimmed by 3 bases and J by 7 bases, 5 bases remained unmatched. The CDR3 is 14 amino acids. The CDR3 sequence: CASSYSQGGQPQHF. The CDR3 DNA follows: TGTGCCAGCAGTTATTCACAGGGGGGGCAGCCCCAGCATTTT.